These T cell receptor beta chains were read from a single sample in a study of beta chain features in type 1 diabetes. Data came from immunoSEQ multiplex PCR; TCRdb stores just in-frame clones and leaves some out. Among some 220,000 clones listed, roughly a tenth were seen once. The sequenced material came from central memory CD4+ T cells from blood. The origin of the receptors is a man between 18 and 35 years old in good health. Each CDR3 is given with its conserved first and last residue. A D gene is named only where the DNA matches it firmly. The size entry is marked missing in some rows and otherwise reads once, few, many or a size class.

>TRBV7-9|few|TRBD2|TRBJ2-1
CASSATSGYYNEQFF
TGTGCCAGCAGCGCTACTAGCGGTTACTACAATGAGCAGTTCTTC
>TRBV7-8|many|-|TRBJ2-1
CASSLGVLYNEQFF
TGTGCCAGCAGCTTAGGGGTACTTTACAATGAGCAGTTCTTC
>TRBV5-1|few|-|TRBJ2-5
CASSLVGGRGSETQYF
TGCGCCAGCAGCTTGGTAGGCGGCAGGGGCTCCGAGACCCAGTACTTC
>TRBV30|few|-|TRBJ1-5
CAWSVIEGQPQHF
TGTGCCTGGAGTGTAATCGAGGGGCAGCCCCAGCATTTT
>TRBV9|many|-|TRBJ2-1
CASSASTETFEQFF
TGTGCCAGCAGCGCCAGTACGGAGACCTTTGAGCAGTTCTTC
>TRBV20-1|few|-|TRBJ1-2
CSGRDGYGYTF
TGCAGTGGCCGGGACGGCTATGGCTACACCTTC
>TRBV7-2|-|TRBD1|TRBJ1-5
CASSLIQGQGMRNQPQHF
TGTGCCAGCAGCTTAATCCAAGGACAGGGGATGCGCAATCAGCCCCAGCATTTT
>TRBV30|few|-|TRBJ2-1
CAWSVRWEQFF
TGTGCCTGGAGTGTACGATGGGAGCAGTTCTTC
>TRBV2|few|-|TRBJ2-1
CASSEIRTENNEQFF
TGTGCCAGCAGTGAAATCCGGACCGAGAACAATGAGCAGTTCTTC
>TRBV4-1|-|TRBD2|TRBJ2-7
CASSSKAGRGYEQYF
TGCGCCAGCAGCTCGAAAGCGGGAAGGGGATACGAGCAGTACTTC
>TRBV4-1|-|TRBD2|TRBJ2-5
CASSQGGEGTQYF
TGCGCCAGCAGCCAAGGGGGGGAGGGGACCCAGTACTTC
>TRBV2|few|TRBD1|TRBJ2-4
CASRAGQGDIQYF
TGTGCCAGCAGGGCAGGACAGGGTGACATTCAGTACTTC
>TRBV10-2|many|-|TRBJ1-2
CASSDGTFNYGYTF
TGCGCCAGCAGTGACGGGACTTTTAACTATGGCTACACCTTC
>TRBV7-2|few|-|TRBJ2-1
CASHRAGVYNEQFF
TGTGCCAGCCACCGGGCAGGGGTCTACAATGAGCAGTTCTTC
>TRBV7-9|-|TRBD1|TRBJ2-3
CAGRAGGGTDTQYF
TGTGCCGGGAGAGCAGGGGGCGGCACAGATACGCAGTATTTT
>TRBV28|few|TRBD2|TRBJ2-1
CASREEREPYEQFF
TGTGCCAGCAGGGAGGAGCGGGAGCCCTATGAGCAGTTCTTC
>TRBV30|-|-|TRBJ1-1
CAWTTGLANTEAFF
TGTGCCTGGACGACGGGACTCGCGAACACTGAAGCTTTCTTT
>TRBV28|many|-|TRBJ2-4
CASSLSLNIQYF
TGTGCCAGCAGTTTATCCCTAAACATTCAGTACTTC
>TRBV6-5|few|-|TRBJ2-3
CASSYSIGGTDTQYF
TGTGCCAGCAGTTACTCGATTGGGGGCACAGATACGCAGTATTTT
>TRBV27|few|-|TRBJ2-7
CASSLYRTVYEQYF
TGTGCCAGCAGTTTATACCGGACGGTCTACGAGCAGTACTTC
>TRBV6-6|few|-|TRBJ2-2
CASSYSETGFSLRLFF
TGTGCCAGCAGTTACTCGGAGACAGGCTTCTCGTTGCGGCTGTTTTTT
>TRBV7-2|few|TRBD1|TRBJ2-5
CASSKGQTYQETQYF
TGTGCCAGCAGCAAGGGACAGACGTACCAAGAGACCCAGTACTTC
>TRBV29-1|-|-|TRBJ2-3
CSVPGQGYDTQYF
TGCAGCGTCCCCGGGCAGGGGTATGATACGCAGTATTTT
>TRBV15|many|-|TRBJ2-7
CATETTESSYEQYF
TGTGCCACCGAAACGACGGAAAGCTCCTACGAGCAGTACTTC
>TRBV7-9|-|-|TRBJ2-7
CASSLRAGPSYEQYF
TGTGCCAGCAGCTTAAGAGCAGGTCCGTCCTACGAGCAGTACTTC
>TRBV6-5|-|-|TRBJ1-2
CASRPGQRDSYTF
TGTGCCAGCAGACCCGGACAGAGAGATAGCTACACCTTC
>TRBV6-5|-|-|TRBJ1-1
CASSYNRALQAFF
TGTGCCAGCAGTTACAACAGGGCTCTCCAAGCTTTCTTT
>TRBV5-1|few|-|TRBJ2-7
CASSPRLGSSYEQYF
TGCGCCAGCAGCCCGAGACTAGGAAGCTCCTACGAGCAGTACTTC
>TRBV7-3|few|-|TRBJ2-2
CASSPDGGWNTGELFF
TGTGCCAGCAGCCCCGACGGGGGCTGGAACACCGGGGAGCTGTTTTTT
>TRBV4-3|few|-|TRBJ2-6
CASSRTASGANVLTF
TGCGCCAGCAGCCGAACAGCCTCTGGGGCCAACGTCCTGACTTTC
>TRBV10-3|-|-|TRBJ1-4
CAISESSDTEKLFF
TGTGCCATCAGTGAGTCGTCAGACACTGAAAAACTGTTTTTT
>TRBV7-9|-|-|TRBJ1-1
CASSAMIGTEAFF
TGTGCCAGCAGCGCTATGATTGGTACTGAAGCTTTCTTT
>TRBV30|-|TRBD2|TRBJ2-4
CAWTRGSGPNNPKNIQYF
TGTGCCTGGACCCGGGGTAGCGGGCCCAATAATCCCAAAAACATTCAGTACTTC
>TRBV21-1|-|-|TRBJ2-5
CASTPAEETQYF
TGTGCCAGCACCCCAGCGGAGGAGACCCAGTACTTC
>TRBV29-1|-|-|TRBJ2-5
CSVPAPGQRETQYF
TGCAGCGTTCCCGCTCCGGGACAAAGAGAGACCCAGTACTTC
>TRBV6-5|few|TRBD2|TRBJ2-7
CASSTSVYEQYF
TGTGCCAGCAGTACTAGCGTGTACGAGCAGTACTTC
>TRBV27|-|TRBD2|TRBJ2-1
CASSFPPSGRSHEQFF
TGTGCCAGCAGTTTCCCTCCTAGCGGGAGGTCCCATGAGCAGTTCTTC
>TRBV5-4|-|TRBD1|TRBJ1-2
CASSLDRIYGYTF
TGTGCCAGCAGCCTGGACAGGATCTATGGCTACACCTTC
>TRBV6-1|-|TRBD1|TRBJ1-1
CASTAGDRGTEAFF
TGTGCCAGCACCGCGGGTGACAGGGGGACTGAAGCTTTCTTT
>TRBV7-9|-|-|TRBJ2-7
CASSRTGYEQYF
TGTGCCAGCAGCCGTACAGGCTACGAGCAGTACTTC
>TRBV15|-|TRBD2|TRBJ2-1
CATSRDLGASGSPHEQFF
TGTGCCACCAGCAGAGATCTCGGGGCTAGCGGGAGTCCACATGAGCAGTTCTTC
>TRBV2|many|-|TRBJ2-5
CASSAQIQETQYF
TGTGCCAGCAGTGCGCAGATCCAAGAGACCCAGTACTTC
>TRBV28|-|TRBD1|TRBJ1-1
CASSVILTGGTEAFF
TGTGCCAGCAGTGTGATATTGACAGGGGGAACTGAAGCTTTCTTT